The 16 T cell receptor beta chains in this list originate from one sample, sequenced in a study of T cells after yellow fever vaccination. TCRdb used MiXCR to reprocess the 5' RACE reads, holding one entry per CDR3 protein. The top ten hold more than 15% of the sample, which has fewer than 350,000 distinct CDR3 sequences, 8.5% to 9% seen once. The sample in question was PBMCs, obtained on the day of the first yellow fever vaccination. The receptors were sampled from a man between 18 and 29 years old who received the YFV17D yellow fever vaccine.

This chain joins TRBV19 and TRBJ2-7; D may match TRBD1 or TRBD2 (5 bases each). CDR1 is LNHDA and CDR2 is SQIVND in the germline V gene (reference sequence). The germline V and J ends were trimmed by 4 bases and 2 bases, with 9 bases remaining between them. The CDR3 extends over 13 amino acids. Here the CDR3 DNA reads TGTGCCAGTAGTAGGGGGACGCCCTACGAGCAGTACTTC. This gives the protein CASSRGTPYEQYF.

At least ten counts were recorded for this clonotype. This chain joins TRBV19 and TRBJ1-1; D may be TRBD1 (6 bases). V gave up 5 bases and J gave up 6 bases, with 10 bases separating them. The V gene's germline CDR1 is LNHDA and CDR2 SQIVND (reference sequence). CDR3 length equals 12 residues. The CDR3 nucleotides are TGTGCCAGTAGTCCGTGGACAGCTGAAGCTTTCTTT. Its translation: CASSPWTAEAFF.

This clonotype has only a few counts. The chain couples TRBV7-9 to TRBJ1-4; perhaps TRBD1 as D (6 bases). CDR1 and CDR2 from the germline V gene are SEHNR and FQNEAQ (reference sequence). CDR3 size: 14 residues. The ends were cut back, 5 bases at V and 8 bases at J, with 15 bases in the middle. For the CDR3, the DNA is TGTGCCAGCAGCACCAGGGGACGGGAGGAAAAACTGTTTTTT. Residues: CASSTRGREEKLFF.

In this sample, this clonotype turned up a few times. This chain connects TRBV7-3 to TRBJ2-6; TRBD1 or TRBD2 may be the D gene (6 bases each). In germline, CDR1 is SGHTA, CDR2 FQGTGA. V was shortened by 2 bases and J by 0 bases, with 11 bases between the two germline ends. CDR3 length: 17 amino acids. The CDR3 region is CASSLDGGGSGANVLTF. CDR3 DNA: TGTGCCAGCAGCTTAGACGGAGGGGGCTCTGGGGCCAACGTCCTGACTTTC.

Ten or more counts support this clonotype. The chain links TRBV6-1 to TRBJ2-2, with TRBD2 matching 10 bases. The CDR3 sequence is 16 residues long. Per germline, CDR1 MNHNS and CDR2 SASEGT. The ends lost 5 bases at V and 1 base at J; junction bases unmatched: 4. The CDR3 here is CASSPLAGGNTGELFF. In DNA, the CDR3 is TGTGCCAGCAGTCCTTTAGCGGGGGGGAACACCGGGGAGCTGTTTTTT.

This clonotype was found many times. The chain employs TRBV10-3 and TRBJ2-5; 7 nucleotides line up with TRBD1. The CDR3 has 13 residues. The V gene end was trimmed by 8 bases and the J gene end by 5 bases; junction bases not matched to a gene: 8. Looked up from germline, CDR1 is ENHRY and CDR2 is SYGVKD. The CDR3 here is CAISLPGGETQYF. In DNA, the CDR3 is TGTGCCATCTCTCTCCCAGGGGGTGAGACCCAGTACTTC.

The table lists this clonotype with a few counts. The gene calls are TRBV5-1 and TRBJ1-2; D call uncertain. V was cut by 0 bases and J by 4 bases, with 13 bases left in between. The germline V gene encodes CDR1 SGHRS and CDR2 YFSETQ. CDR3 length equals 15 residues. The CDR3 DNA follows: TGCGCCAGCAGCTTGGAATTCGGACTAGGCTATGGCTACACCTTC. It encodes CASSLEFGLGYGYTF.

The V call is TRBV20-1, the J call TRBJ2-5; possible D gene TRBD2, 6 bases. Between the trimmed V and J ends, which lost 3 bases and 1 base, there was a span of 12 bases. CDR3 size: 14 residues. The germline V gene has CDR1 DFQATT and CDR2 SNEGSKA (reference sequence). This CDR3 is CSASPGVFQETQYF. CDR3 DNA sequence: TGCAGTGCTAGCCCGGGGGTATTCCAAGAGACCCAGTACTTC.

This clonotype was found a few times. The J gene is TRBJ2-3, the V gene TRBV20-1; D not resolved. This CDR3 region has 15 residues. Deletions cut 6 bases from V and 2 bases from J, with 18 bases between. Per germline, CDR1 DFQATT and CDR2 SNEGSKA (reference sequence). CDR3 coding DNA: TGCAGTGCCAACCGTAGAGATCCCCCCACAGATACGCAGTATTTT. Translation: CSANRRDPPTDTQYF.

This clonotype was seen repeatedly, ten times or more. The chain links TRBV5-6 to TRBJ2-7; D is possibly TRBD1 or TRBD2 (5 bases each). The germline CDR1 and CDR2 sequences are SGHDT and YYEEEE. The V gene lost 1 base and the J gene lost 3 bases, with 17 bases spanning the gap. This CDR3 is built from 16 residues. The CDR3 bases are TGTGCCAGCAGCTTGAATCAGTGGCAGGGAGACTACGAGCAGTACGTC. Residues: CASSLNQWQGDYEQYV.

The chain recombines TRBV5-1 with TRBJ1-1; weak D call: TRBD1 (5 bases). The CDR3 runs to 13 residues. V was pared by 7 bases and J by 5 bases, with 15 bases between. Germline V gene sequence: CDR1 SGHRS, CDR2 YFSETQ. CDR3 amino acids: CASGSGVDTEAFF. The DNA for the CDR3 is TGCGCCAGCGGTTCGGGGGTAGATACTGAAGCTTTCTTT.

A few counts support this clonotype. The chain couples TRBV12-5 to TRBJ1-1; 7 bases are a match to TRBD1. Trimming took 6 bases from V and 1 from J; bases not matched to a gene: 14. The CDR3 is 17 residues long. Per the germline V gene, CDR1 is LGHNT and CDR2 is FRNRAP. The CDR3 DNA follows: TGTGCTAGTGGCAATATACAGGGGAACGGGCCGAACACTGAAGCTTTCTTT. Its translation is CASGNIQGNGPNTEAFF.

This clonotype has a handful of counts. The chain employs TRBV4-1 and TRBJ2-2; perhaps D is TRBD1 or TRBD2 (5 bases each). With 6 bases removed from V and 4 bases from J, the gap between germline ends came to 21 bases. CDR1 and CDR2 from the germline V gene are MGHRA and YSYEKL. This CDR3 comprises 17 residues. CDR3 sequence reads: CASSEGLRKSLTGELFF. CDR3 coding DNA: TGCGCCAGCAGTGAGGGGCTGCGGAAGAGTCTCACCGGGGAGCTGTTTTTT.

The chain has TRBV4-1 and TRBJ2-7; D may be TRBD2 (6 bases). Germline lookup yields CDR1 MGHRA and CDR2 YSYEKL. The CDR3 length is 15 residues. V shed 4 bases and J shed 3 bases, with 16 bases lying between them. DNA of the CDR3: TGCGCCAGCAGCCCGGTTGGAGGGAGAGGCTACGAGCAGTACGTC. Translating it yields CASSPVGGRGYEQYV.

V gene TRBV5-1 combines with J gene TRBJ2-3, with a possible D match to TRBD1 (5 bases). CDR3 size: 15 residues. V was clipped by 1 base and J by 1 base, with 10 bases between them. Per germline, CDR1 SGHRS and CDR2 YFSETQ. The CDR3 is CASSLQGWGTDTQYF. For the CDR3, the DNA is TGCGCCAGCAGCTTGCAGGGATGGGGCACAGATACGCAGTATTTT.

This CDR3 is CASSGRTGESYEQYF. The CDR3 bases are TGTGCCAGCAGTGGACGGACAGGCGAGTCCTACGAGCAGTACTTC. The V and J genes are TRBV6-1 and TRBJ2-7; 7 bases agree with TRBD1. The CDR3 loop spans 15 amino acids. The V gene end was trimmed by 4 bases and the J gene end by 1 base; junction bases not matched to a gene: 7. Germline V CDR1 and CDR2: MNHNS, SASEGT.